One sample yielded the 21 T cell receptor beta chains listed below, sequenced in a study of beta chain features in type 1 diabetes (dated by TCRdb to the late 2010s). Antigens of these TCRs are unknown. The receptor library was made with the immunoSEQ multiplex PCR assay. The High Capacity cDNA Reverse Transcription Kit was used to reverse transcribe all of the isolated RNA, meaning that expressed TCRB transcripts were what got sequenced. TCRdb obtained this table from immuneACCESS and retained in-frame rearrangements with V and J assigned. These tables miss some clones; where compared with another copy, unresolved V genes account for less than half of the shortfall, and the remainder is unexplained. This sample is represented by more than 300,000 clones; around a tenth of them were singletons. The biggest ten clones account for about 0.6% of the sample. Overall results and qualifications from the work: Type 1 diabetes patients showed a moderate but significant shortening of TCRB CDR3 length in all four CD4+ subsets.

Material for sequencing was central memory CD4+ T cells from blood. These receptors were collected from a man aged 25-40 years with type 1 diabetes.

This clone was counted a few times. The CDR3 bases are TGTGCCAGCAGGGACAACGCAGATACGCAGTATTTT. Translated: CASRDNADTQYF. J is TRBJ2-3 and V is TRBV10-3, with a tentative D call TRBD1 (6 bases). Germline lookup yields CDR1 ENHRY and CDR2 SYGVKD. This CDR3 is 12 amino acids long. V was cut by 10 bases and J by 4 bases, with 12 bases left in between.

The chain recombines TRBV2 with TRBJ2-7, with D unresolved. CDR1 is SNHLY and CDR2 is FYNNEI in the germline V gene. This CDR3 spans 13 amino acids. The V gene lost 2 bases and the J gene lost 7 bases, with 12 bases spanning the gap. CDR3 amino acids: CASSETRPGEQYF. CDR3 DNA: TGTGCCAGCAGTGAAACCCGGCCCGGGGAGCAGTACTTC.

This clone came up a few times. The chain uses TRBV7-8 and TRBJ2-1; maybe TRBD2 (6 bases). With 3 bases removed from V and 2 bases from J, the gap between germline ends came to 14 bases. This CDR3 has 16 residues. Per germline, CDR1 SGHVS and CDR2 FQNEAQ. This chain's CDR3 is CASSLGLRSTYNEQFF. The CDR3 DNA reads TGTGCCAGCAGCTTGGGACTGCGGAGCACCTACAATGAGCAGTTCTTC.

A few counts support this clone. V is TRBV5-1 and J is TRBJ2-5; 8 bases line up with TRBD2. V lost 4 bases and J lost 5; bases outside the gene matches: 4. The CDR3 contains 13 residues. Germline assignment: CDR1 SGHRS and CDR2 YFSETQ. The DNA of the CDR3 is TGCGCCAGCAGCGGTGGCGGGGGGGAGACCCAGTACTTC. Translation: CASSGGGGETQYF.

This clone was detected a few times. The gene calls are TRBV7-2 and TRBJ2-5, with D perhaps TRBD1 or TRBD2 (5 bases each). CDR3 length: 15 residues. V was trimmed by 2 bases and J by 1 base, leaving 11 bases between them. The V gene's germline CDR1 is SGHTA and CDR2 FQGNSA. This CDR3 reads CASSLSRDLQETQYF. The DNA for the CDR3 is TGTGCCAGCAGCTTATCGAGGGACCTCCAAGAGACCCAGTACTTC.

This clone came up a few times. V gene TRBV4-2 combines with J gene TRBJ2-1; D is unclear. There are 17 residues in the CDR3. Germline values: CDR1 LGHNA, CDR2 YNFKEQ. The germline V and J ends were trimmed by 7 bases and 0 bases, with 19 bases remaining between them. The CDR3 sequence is CASTDRPEFSSYNEQFF. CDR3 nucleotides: TGTGCCAGCACCGACCGACCGGAGTTTAGCTCCTACAATGAGCAGTTCTTC.

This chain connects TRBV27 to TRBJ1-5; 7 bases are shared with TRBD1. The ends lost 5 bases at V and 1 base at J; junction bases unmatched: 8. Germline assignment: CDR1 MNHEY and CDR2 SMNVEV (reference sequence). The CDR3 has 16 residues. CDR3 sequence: CASSGAGTVSNQPQHF. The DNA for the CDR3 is TGTGCCAGCAGTGGGGCAGGGACAGTAAGCAATCAGCCCCAGCATTTT.

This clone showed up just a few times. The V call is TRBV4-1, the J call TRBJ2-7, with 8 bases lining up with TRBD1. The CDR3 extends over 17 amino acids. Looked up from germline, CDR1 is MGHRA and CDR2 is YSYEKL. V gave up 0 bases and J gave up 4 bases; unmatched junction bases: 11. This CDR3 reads CASSQDIQDRVSYEQYF. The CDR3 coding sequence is TGCGCCAGCAGCCAAGATATCCAGGACAGGGTTTCTTACGAGCAGTACTTC.

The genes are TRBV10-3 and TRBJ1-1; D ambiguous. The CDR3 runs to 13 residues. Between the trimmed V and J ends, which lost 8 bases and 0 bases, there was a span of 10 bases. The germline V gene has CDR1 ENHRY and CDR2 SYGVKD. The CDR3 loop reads CAILPSLNTEAFF. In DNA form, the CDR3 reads TGTGCCATCTTACCCTCACTGAACACTGAAGCTTTCTTT.

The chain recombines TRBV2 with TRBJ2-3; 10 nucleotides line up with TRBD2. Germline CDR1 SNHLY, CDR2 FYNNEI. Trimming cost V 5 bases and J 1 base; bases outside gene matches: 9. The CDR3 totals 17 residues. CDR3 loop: CASSYSGRGFRTDTQYF. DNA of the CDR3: TGTGCCAGCAGTTACAGCGGGAGGGGGTTCCGCACAGATACGCAGTATTTT. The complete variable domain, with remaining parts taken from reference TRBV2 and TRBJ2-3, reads EPEVTQTPSHQVTQMGQEVILRCVPISNHLYFYWYRQILGQKVEFLVSFYNNEISEKSEIFDDQFSVERPDGSNFTLKIRSTKLEDSAMYFCASSYSGRGFRTDTQYFGPGTRLTVL.

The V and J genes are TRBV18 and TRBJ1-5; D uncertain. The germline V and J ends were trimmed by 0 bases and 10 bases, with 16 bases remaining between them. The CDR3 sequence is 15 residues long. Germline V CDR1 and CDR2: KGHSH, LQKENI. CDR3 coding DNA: TGTGCCAGCTCACCACCTCAGGCCCTTGATAGTCCCCAGCATTTT. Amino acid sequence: CASSPPQALDSPQHF. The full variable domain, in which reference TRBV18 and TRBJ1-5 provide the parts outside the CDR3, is NAGVMQNPRHLVRRRGQEARLRCSPMKGHSHVYWYRQLPEEGLKFMVYLQKENIIDESGMPKERFSAEFPKEGPSILRIQQVVRGDSAAYFCASSPPQALDSPQHFGDGTRLSIL.

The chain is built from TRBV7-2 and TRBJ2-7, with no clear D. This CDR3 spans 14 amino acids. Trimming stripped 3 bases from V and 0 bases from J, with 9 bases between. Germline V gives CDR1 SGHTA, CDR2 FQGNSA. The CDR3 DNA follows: TGTGCCAGCAGCTTTCGGCAGTCCTCCTACGAGCAGTACTTC. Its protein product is CASSFRQSSYEQYF.

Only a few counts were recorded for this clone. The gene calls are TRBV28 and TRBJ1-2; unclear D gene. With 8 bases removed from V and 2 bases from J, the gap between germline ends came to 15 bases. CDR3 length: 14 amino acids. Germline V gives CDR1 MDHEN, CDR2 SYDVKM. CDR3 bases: TGTGCCAGCTATCCCGACGGGCCCAACTATGGCTACACCTTC. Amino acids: CASYPDGPNYGYTF.

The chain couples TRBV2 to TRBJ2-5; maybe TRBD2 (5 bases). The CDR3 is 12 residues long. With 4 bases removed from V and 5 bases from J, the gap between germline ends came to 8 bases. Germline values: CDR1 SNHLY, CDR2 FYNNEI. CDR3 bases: TGTGCCAGCAGTGGCGGCGGGGAGACCCAGTACTTC. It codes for CASSGGGETQYF.

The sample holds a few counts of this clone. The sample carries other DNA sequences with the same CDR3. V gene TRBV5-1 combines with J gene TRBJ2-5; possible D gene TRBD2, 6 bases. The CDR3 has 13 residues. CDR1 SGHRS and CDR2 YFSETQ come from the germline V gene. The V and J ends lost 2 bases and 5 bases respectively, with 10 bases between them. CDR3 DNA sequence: TGCGCCAGCAGCTTTGGGAGCGGGGAGACCCAGTACTTC. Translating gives CASSFGSGETQYF.

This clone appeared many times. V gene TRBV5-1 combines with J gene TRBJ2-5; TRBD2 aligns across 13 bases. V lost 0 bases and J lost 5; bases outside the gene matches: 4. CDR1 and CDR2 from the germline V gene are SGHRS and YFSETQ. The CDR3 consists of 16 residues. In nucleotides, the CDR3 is TGCGCCAGCAGCTTGGGGACTAGCGGGAGTAGGGAGACCCAGTACTTC. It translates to CASSLGTSGSRETQYF.

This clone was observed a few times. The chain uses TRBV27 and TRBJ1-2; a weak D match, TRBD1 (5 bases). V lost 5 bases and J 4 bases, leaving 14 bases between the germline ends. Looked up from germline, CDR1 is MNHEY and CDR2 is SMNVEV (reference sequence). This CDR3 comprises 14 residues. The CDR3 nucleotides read TGTGCCAGCAGTGTAGGGGACGTCGGCTATGGCTACACCTTC. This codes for CASSVGDVGYGYTF.

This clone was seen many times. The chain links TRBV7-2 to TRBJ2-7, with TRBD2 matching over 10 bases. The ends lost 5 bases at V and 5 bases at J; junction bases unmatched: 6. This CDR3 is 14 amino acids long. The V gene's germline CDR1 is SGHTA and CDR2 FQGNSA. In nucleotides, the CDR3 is TGTGCCAGCAGCATATCTAGCGGGAGCCACGAGCAGTACTTC. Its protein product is CASSISSGSHEQYF.

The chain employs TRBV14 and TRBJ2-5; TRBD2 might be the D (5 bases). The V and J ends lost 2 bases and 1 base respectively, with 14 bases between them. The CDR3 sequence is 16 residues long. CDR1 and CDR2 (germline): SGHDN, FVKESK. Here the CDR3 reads CASSQWFRGGQETQYF. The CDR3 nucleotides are TGTGCCAGCAGCCAATGGTTTCGCGGAGGCCAAGAGACCCAGTACTTC.

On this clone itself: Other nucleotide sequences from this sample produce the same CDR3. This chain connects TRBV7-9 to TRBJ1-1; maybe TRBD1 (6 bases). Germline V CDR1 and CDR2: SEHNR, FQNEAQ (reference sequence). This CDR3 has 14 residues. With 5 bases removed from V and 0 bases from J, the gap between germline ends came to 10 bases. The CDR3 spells CASSPQGVNTEAFF. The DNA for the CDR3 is TGTGCCAGCAGCCCACAGGGAGTGAACACTGAAGCTTTCTTT.

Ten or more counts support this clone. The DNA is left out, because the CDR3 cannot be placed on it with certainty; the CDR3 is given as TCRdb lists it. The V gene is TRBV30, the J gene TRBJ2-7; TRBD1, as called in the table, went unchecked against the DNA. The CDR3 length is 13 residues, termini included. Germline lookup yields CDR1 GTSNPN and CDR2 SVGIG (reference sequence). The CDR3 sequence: CAWSVLVGTGTYF.